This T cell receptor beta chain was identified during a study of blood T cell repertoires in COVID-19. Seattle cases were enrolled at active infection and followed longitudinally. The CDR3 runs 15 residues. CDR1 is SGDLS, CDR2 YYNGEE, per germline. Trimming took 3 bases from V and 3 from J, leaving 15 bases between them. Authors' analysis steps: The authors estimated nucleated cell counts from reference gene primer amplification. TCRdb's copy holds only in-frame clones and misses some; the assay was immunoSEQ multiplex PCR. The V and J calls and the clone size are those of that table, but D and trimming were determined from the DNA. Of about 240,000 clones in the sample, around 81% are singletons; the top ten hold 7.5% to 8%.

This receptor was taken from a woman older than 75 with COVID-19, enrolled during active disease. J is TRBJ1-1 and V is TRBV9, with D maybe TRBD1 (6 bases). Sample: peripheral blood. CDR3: CASSEFPGVYTEAFF. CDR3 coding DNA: TGTGCCAGCAGCGAGTTTCCAGGGGTATACACTGAAGCTTTCTTT.